The clone carrying this T cell receptor (beta chain) appeared once. This CDR3 is 12 amino acids long. Germline assignment: CDR1 SGHDT and CDR2 YYEEEE. The V gene lost 2 bases and the J gene lost 5 bases, with 7 bases spanning the gap. These data originate in a study of T cell changes during pregnancy in multiple sclerosis. Assay: immunoSEQ multiplex PCR; the TCRdb copy retains only in-frame clones and omits some. Of under 80,000 clones in the sample, around nine tenths were seen once. This chain connects TRBV5-6 to TRBJ2-5; D is ambiguous. The sequence was collected from a female donor with multiple sclerosis, enrolled in a pregnancy study. Material: CD4+ T cells from peripheral blood mononuclear cells, obtained in the second trimester of pregnancy. This CDR3 reads CASSFQVETQYF. DNA for the CDR3: TGTGCCAGCAGCTTCCAGGTTGAGACCCAGTACTTC.